In its sample, the clone carrying this T cell receptor (beta chain) was seen a few times. This sample stems from a study of blood T cell repertoires in COVID-19. Study-level background: Acute and convalescent COVID-19 specimens originated in the United States, Italy and Spain. The analysed material was cDNA or gDNA that came from T cells, B-cell-depleted T cells, or PBMCs.

Authors' methods: Cell counts per sample came from amplifying reference gene primers. Generated by immunoSEQ multiplex PCR, the TCRdb table keeps only in-frame clones and is missing some. From that table come the V and J calls and clone size; the DNA was used to work out D and trimming. Of over 45,000 clones in the sample, around 85% were seen once. Material for sequencing was peripheral blood. The sequence derives from an elderly woman with acute or convalescent COVID-19.

The CDR3 region is CAWRTPGSTEAFF. In nucleotides, the CDR3 is TGTGCCTGGAGGACTCCAGGGTCCACTGAAGCTTTCTTT. This chain links TRBV30 with TRBJ1-1, with D possibly TRBD1 on 5 matching bases. This CDR3 is built from 13 residues. The V end was cut by 3 bases, the J end by 4 bases, with 12 bases between. CDR1 is GTSNPN, CDR2 SVGIG, per germline (reference sequence).